This TCR beta chain appears in the sequencing data of a study of cytomegalovirus exposure and HLA in healthy donors. Concerning this clone itself: The antigen remains undetermined.

Regarding the study as a whole: Among TCR beta chains, those listed as cytomegalovirus-associated numbered around 160.

Here immunoSEQ multiplex PCR was the method, and the copy in TCRdb shows in-frame clones only, minus some. This table has about 64,000 clones, roughly 94% appearing once. The CDR3 runs to 15 residues. The germline gives CDR1 MNHNS, CDR2 SASEGT. The V end lost 6 bases, the J end lost 7 bases, and 18 bases lay between the germline ends. Sequenced input: PBMCs. The clonotype was recovered from a woman aged 18-35 years in good health and CMV-seropositive. This sequence joins TRBV6-1 and TRBJ2-2; a possible D gene is TRBD1 (7 bases). CDR3: CASSYDRDSGGELFF. The CDR3 DNA is TGTGCCAGCAGCTACGACAGGGACTCTGGCGGGGAGCTGTTTTTT.